The rows below give T cell receptor beta chains drawn from one sample of a study of T cells after yellow fever vaccination. TCRdb ran MiXCR on the 5' RACE reads and lists one entry per CDR3 protein. The table lists 300,000 to 350,000 distinct CDR3 sequences, around 4.5% of them singletons. Sequencing used PBMCs, obtained 15 days after the yellow fever booster vaccination. These receptors all stem from a man between 18 and 29 years old who received the YFV17D yellow fever vaccine. CDR3s include the opening cysteine and the closing phenylalanine or tryptophan. A D gene is named only where the DNA matches it firmly. Rows give clone size only sometimes, using once, few, many, or a class for an expanded clone.

v_call	d_call	clone_size	j_call	cdr3_nt	cdr3_aa
TRBV7-2	TRBD2	many	TRBJ2-3	TGTGCCAGCGATGAGCGGGGGGGGAGCACAGATACGCAGTATTTT	CASDERGGSTDTQYF
TRBV4-1	NA	NA	TRBJ1-2	TGCGCCAGCAGCCAAATGACGGACGCTAACTATGGCTACACCTTC	CASSQMTDANYGYTF
TRBV24-1	NA	few	TRBJ2-1	TGTGCCACCAGTGATCATGTTGATGAGCAGTTCTTC	CATSDHVDEQFF
TRBV20-1	TRBD1	few	TRBJ1-1	TGCAGTGCTTCCACCTCCGGGACAGTGAACACTGAAGCTTTCTTT	CSASTSGTVNTEAFF
TRBV20-1	TRBD2	few	TRBJ2-7	TGCAGTGCTAGAAGTAGCGGGGGTGGGTACGAGCAGTACTTC	CSARSSGGGYEQYF
TRBV6-5	NA	many	TRBJ1-1	TGTGCCAGCAGTTACTCAGGGAGGACTGAAGCTTTCTTT	CASSYSGRTEAFF
TRBV5-1	NA	many	TRBJ1-1	TGCGCCAGCAGCTTGAGGCTGGGATCATACCAGACAGGTGATATGAACACTGAAGCTTTCTTT	CASSLRLGSYQTGDMNTEAFF
TRBV18	TRBD1	few	TRBJ2-7	TGTGCCAGCTCACCGGGACAGCGTGAGCAGTACTTC	CASSPGQREQYF
TRBV3-1	NA	NA	TRBJ1-2	TGTGCCAGCAGCCATTCTCCCAGGGCGGCTGGCTACACCTTC	CASSHSPRAAGYTF
TRBV6-6	NA	few	TRBJ2-6	TGTGCCGGTACAGCGACCTCTGGGGCCAACGTCCTGACTTTC	CAGTATSGANVLTF
TRBV6-6	NA	NA	TRBJ1-1	TGTGCCAGCACTTCGGTCGCCGCCACTGAAGCTTTCTTT	CASTSVAATEAFF
TRBV15	TRBD2	many	TRBJ2-5	TGTGCCACCAGCAGAGGCTTACTAGCGGGGGGGCCAGAAGAGACCCAGTACTTC	CATSRGLLAGGPEETQYF
TRBV4-2	TRBD2	NA	TRBJ2-5	TGTGCCAGCAGCCAGGGCCTCGGGGGGACGCGGGAGACCCAGTACTTC	CASSQGLGGTRETQYF
TRBV5-1	TRBD1	few	TRBJ1-2	TGCGCCAGCAGCTTGGCCGCAGACAGGGGTGCCGGCTACACCTTC	CASSLAADRGAGYTF
TRBV7-9	NA	many	TRBJ1-6	TGTGCCAGCAGCTTCGACGGTTATTCACCCCTCCACTTT	CASSFDGYSPLHF
TRBV7-8	NA	NA	TRBJ1-2	TGTGCCAGCAGCTACACAGGAGGTAGAGCTAACTATGGCTACACCTTC	CASSYTGGRANYGYTF
TRBV5-1	TRBD2	NA	TRBJ2-2	TGCGCCAGCAGCTTGGCGAGCGGGGGTACTGCCGGGGAGCTGTTTTTT	CASSLASGGTAGELFF
TRBV28	TRBD1	few	TRBJ2-7	TGTGCCAGCAGTTTATCCCTAACGAGACAGGGGGCCTACGAGCAGTACTTC	CASSLSLTRQGAYEQYF
TRBV5-6	NA	many	TRBJ2-2	TGTGCCAGCAGCTTCTCTCTCGGGGGGCATTCGTACACCGGGGAGCTGTTTTTT	CASSFSLGGHSYTGELFF
TRBV9	TRBD1	many	TRBJ2-7	TGTGCCAGCAGCGTAGGATCAGGGGGCTACGAGCAGTACTTC	CASSVGSGGYEQYF
TRBV4-2	TRBD2	few	TRBJ2-3	TGTGCCAGCAGCCAAGCATCCATAGCGGGGGGAACGGATACGCAGTATTTT	CASSQASIAGGTDTQYF
TRBV5-6	NA	few	TRBJ2-1	TGTGCCAGCAGCTCACCCCTCTTAGCCCACAATGAGCAGTTCTTC	CASSSPLLAHNEQFF
TRBV6-5	TRBD1	few	TRBJ1-2	TGTGCCAGCAGTAACCAGGGGGCGGGTGGCTACACCTTC	CASSNQGAGGYTF
TRBV18	NA	many	TRBJ2-7	TGTGCCAGCTCACCACCGGTCGCAGCAGCCTACGAGCAGTACTTC	CASSPPVAAAYEQYF
TRBV7-9	NA	few	TRBJ1-1	TGTGCCAGCAGTCAAGGAGCAGCTTTCTTT	CASSQGAAFF
TRBV12-3/TRBV12-4	TRBD1	many	TRBJ1-2	TGTGCCAGCAGTTCCGGGACAGACTATGGCTACACCTTC	CASSSGTDYGYTF
TRBV10-3	NA	NA	TRBJ1-3	TGTGCCACCGGACCCCGAGGCGGAAACACCATATATTTT	CATGPRGGNTIYF
TRBV27	TRBD2	NA	TRBJ2-3	TGTGCCAGCAGTTTAGGCCGGGGGGGCACCAATACGCAGTATTTT	CASSLGRGGTNTQYF
TRBV6-6	NA	many	TRBJ1-1	TGTGCCAGCAGTTCAGAGAACACTGAAGCTTTCTTT	CASSSENTEAFF
TRBV5-1	TRBD2	few	TRBJ2-1	TGCGCCAGCAGCCTGCTTACAAGGACCCTAGCGGGGTACAATGAGCAGTTCTTC	CASSLLTRTLAGYNEQFF
TRBV3-1	TRBD2	many	TRBJ2-3	TGTGCCAGCAGCTCAACCCGGACTAGACGAAATACGCAGTATTTT	CASSSTRTRRNTQYF
TRBV4-3	NA	many	TRBJ1-2	TGCGCCAGCAGCCAAGAGTACGGGGTCGGCCCGTTGAGCTATGGCTACACCTTC	CASSQEYGVGPLSYGYTF
TRBV20-1	NA	many	TRBJ1-1	TGCAGTGCTAGAGATACAGCCAACACTGAAGCTTTCTTT	CSARDTANTEAFF
TRBV4-1	NA	many	TRBJ2-2	TGCGCCAGCAGCCTCGCGGGACTTTCGAACACCGGGGAGCTGTTTTTT	CASSLAGLSNTGELFF
TRBV7-9	NA	many	TRBJ2-7	TGTGCCAGCAGCTTAGTCTCCGGGGCCTACGAGCAGTACTTC	CASSLVSGAYEQYF
TRBV25-1	NA	NA	TRBJ2-5	TGTGCCAGCAGTGAATCCGGGACTCAGAAAGAAGAGACCCAGTACTTC	CASSESGTQKEETQYF
TRBV5-6	NA	NA	TRBJ2-2	TGTGCCAGCAGCTCGGACCCGATTAAGTACGCCGGGGAGCTGTTTTTT	CASSSDPIKYAGELFF
TRBV6-6	TRBD1	few	TRBJ1-2	TGTGCCAGCAGCCGACAGGGGAAAAACTATGGCTACACCTTC	CASSRQGKNYGYTF
TRBV6-1	NA	many	TRBJ1-4	TGTGCCAGCAGTGAAGCTCGGGCCCGGCTGGGTGAAAAACTGTTTTTT	CASSEARARLGEKLFF
TRBV20-1	NA	many	TRBJ1-2	TGCAGTGCTAGTCCTGGTACATCTAAGGACTATGGCTACACCTTC	CSASPGTSKDYGYTF
TRBV7-6	NA	many	TRBJ1-3	TGTGCCAGCAGCGCCGTGGGCGGTGCCTCTGGAAACACCATATATTTT	CASSAVGGASGNTIYF
TRBV6-2/TRBV6-3	NA	NA	TRBJ2-6	TGTGCCAGCAGATCCTACAGGGTCTCTGGGGCCAACGTCCTGACTTTC	CASRSYRVSGANVLTF
TRBV4-3	TRBD2	many	TRBJ2-5	TGCGCCAGCAGCGGCGGGGGGCGAGAGACCCAGTACTTC	CASSGGGRETQYF
TRBV7-2	NA	many	TRBJ2-3	TGTGCCAGCAGCTTAAACACGTACACAGATACGCAGTATTTT	CASSLNTYTDTQYF
TRBV29-1	NA	few	TRBJ1-1	TGCAGCGCCGGGGGCTGGTACACTGAAGCTTTCTTT	CSAGGWYTEAFF
TRBV4-2	TRBD1	many	TRBJ1-1	TGTGCCAGCAGCCGAACGGGACAGGGGAGGACTGAAGCTTTCTTT	CASSRTGQGRTEAFF
TRBV5-4	NA	many	TRBJ2-1	TGTGCCAGCAGCGCTAGGGACGGATCCTACAATGAGCAGTTCTTC	CASSARDGSYNEQFF
TRBV18	NA	few	TRBJ1-1	TGTGCCAGCTCAGCTGCGGACGGAGGCGGCACTGAAGCTTTCTTT	CASSAADGGGTEAFF
TRBV2	NA	few	TRBJ2-1	TGTGCCAGCAGTGAGGCAACGACCGAGCAGTTCTTC	CASSEATTEQFF
TRBV4-3	NA	few	TRBJ2-3	TGCGCCAGCAGCCAAGTGGGGGTCCCAGATACGCAGTATTTT	CASSQVGVPDTQYF
TRBV9	TRBD2	NA	TRBJ2-3	TGTGCCAGCAGCGTAAGGCGGGGGGCCACAGATACGCAGTATTTT	CASSVRRGATDTQYF